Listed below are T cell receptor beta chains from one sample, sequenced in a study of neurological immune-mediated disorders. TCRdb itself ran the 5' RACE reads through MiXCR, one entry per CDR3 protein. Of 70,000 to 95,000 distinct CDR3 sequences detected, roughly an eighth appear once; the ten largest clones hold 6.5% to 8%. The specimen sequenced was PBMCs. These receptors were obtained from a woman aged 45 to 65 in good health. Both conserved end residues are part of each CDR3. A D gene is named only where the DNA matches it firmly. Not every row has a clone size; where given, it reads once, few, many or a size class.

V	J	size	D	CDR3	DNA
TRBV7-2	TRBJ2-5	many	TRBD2	CASSPRPLSGRIF	TGTGCCAGCAGCCCACGCCCCCTTAGCGGGAGGATATTC
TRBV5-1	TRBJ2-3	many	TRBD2	CASSSGLALDTQYF	TGCGCCAGCAGTTCAGGACTAGCTCTAGATACGCAGTATTTT
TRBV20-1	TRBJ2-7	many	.	CSARPMTGRNSEQYF	TGCAGTGCTAGACCGATGACGGGACGGAACTCCGAGCAGTACTTC
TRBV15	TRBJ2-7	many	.	CATSRDHRESEQYF	TGTGCCACCAGCAGAGATCACAGGGAGAGCGAGCAGTACTTC
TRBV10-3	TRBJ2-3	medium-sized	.	CAISGVMGPDTQYF	TGTGCCATCAGTGGAGTAATGGGGCCAGATACGCAGTATTTT
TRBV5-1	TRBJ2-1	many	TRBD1	CASSYTGTGDGREQFF	TGCGCCAGCAGCTACACGGGGACAGGGGATGGCCGTGAGCAGTTCTTC
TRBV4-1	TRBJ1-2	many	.	CASSQDGAPRQYGYTF	TGCGCCAGCAGCCAAGATGGTGCCCCGCGGCAATATGGCTACACCTTC
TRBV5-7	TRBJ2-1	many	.	CASSPTRGWNEQFF	TGTGCCAGCAGCCCGACACGTGGGTGGAATGAGCAGTTCTTC
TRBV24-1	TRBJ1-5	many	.	CATKGEPNQPQHF	TGTGCCACCAAAGGGGAGCCAAATCAGCCCCAGCATTTT
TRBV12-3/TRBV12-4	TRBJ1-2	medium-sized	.	CASSRGSRYGYTF	TGTGCCAGCAGTCGGGGTAGCCGGTATGGCTACACCTTC
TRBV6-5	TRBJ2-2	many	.	CASSYSEGQPNTGELFF	TGTGCCAGCAGTTACTCGGAGGGACAGCCGAACACCGGGGAGCTGTTTTTT
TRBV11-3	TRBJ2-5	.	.	CASSLDPAKETQYF	TGTGCCAGCAGCTTAGACCCAGCCAAAGAGACCCAGTACTTC
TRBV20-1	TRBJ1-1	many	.	CSANTLLNTEAFF	TGCAGTGCTAATACTCTGTTGAACACTGAAGCTTTCTTT
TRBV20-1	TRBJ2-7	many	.	CSAQHQGHSYEQYF	TGCAGTGCACAACACCAGGGGCACTCCTACGAGCAGTACTTC
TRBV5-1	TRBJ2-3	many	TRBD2	CASSDGLVRTDTQYF	TGCGCCAGCAGCGACGGACTAGTCCGCACAGATACGCAGTATTTT
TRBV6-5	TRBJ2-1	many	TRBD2	CASSRKGLASNEQFF	TGTGCCAGCAGCCGAAAGGGACTAGCGAGCAATGAGCAGTTCTTC
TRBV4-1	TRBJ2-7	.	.	CASSPSGGDTYEQYF	TGCGCCAGCAGCCCGAGTGGGGGGGACACGTACGAGCAGTACTTC
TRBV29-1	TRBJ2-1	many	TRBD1	CSVERGQGSINEQFF	TGCAGCGTTGAACGGGGACAGGGGAGTATCAATGAGCAGTTCTTC